This T cell receptor beta chain stems from a study of blood T cells in healthy people across ages. Study in general: In model experiments, template switching was able to capture about one barcoded beta molecule for every two T cells that were present.

A J-beta primer mix and a sample-barcoded 5' primer were used in a second PCR of roughly 6 to 11 cycles. A template-switch adaptor containing 12 random nucleotides labeled each cDNA molecule. TCRdb independently ran MiXCR on the 5' RACE reads; one entry per CDR3 protein. The repertoire holds just over 800,000 distinct CDR3 sequences, with 62% as singletons. Whole-study results and caveats: Donor CMV status, an unknown factor, possibly confounded changes in expanded clonotypes.

The CDR3 is made up of 14 amino acids. Trimming shortened V by 7 bases and J by 4 bases, and 15 bases separated the two germline ends. CDR1 and CDR2 from the germline V gene are SNHLY and FYNNEI. This clonotype was seen more than once but under ten times. Its target is not known. The clonotype originates from a man aged 30 to 45 in good health. The chain joins TRBV2 to TRBJ2-3, with D possibly being TRBD1 (7 bases). What was sequenced was blood. CDR3 loop: CASKGGGEADTQYF. CDR3 DNA: TGTGCCAGCAAAGGAGGGGGCGAAGCAGATACGCAGTATTTT. Full variable domain (missing parts from reference TRBV2 and TRBJ2-3): EPEVTQTPSHQVTQMGQEVILRCVPISNHLYFYWYRQILGQKVEFLVSFYNNEISEKSEIFDDQFSVERPDGSNFTLKIRSTKLEDSAMYFCASKGGGEADTQYFGPGTRLTVL.